This TCR beta chain was captured in a study of PD-1 blockade in classical Hodgkin lymphoma. The time point is: newly diagnosed, previously untreated cHL patient sample. The germline CDR1 and CDR2 sequences are PRHDT and FYEKMQ (reference sequence). The CDR3 length is 15 residues. V was pared by 6 bases and J by 0 bases, with 6 bases of the junction left unmatched. Sequencing was performed with immunoSEQ multiplex PCR; in TCRdb, only in-frame clones are kept and a portion is missing. The sample lists about 47,000 clones, about nine tenths occurring once. Overall study results and limits: The origin of the repertoire differences remains undefined, with disease activity or prior therapy as possible causes. Healthy donors were reported to have higher baseline TCR diversity than newly diagnosed patients.

This clone turned up a few times. What it recognizes is unknown. The material sequenced was peripheral blood mononuclear cells (PBMCs). The clonotype originates from a human donor with classical Hodgkin lymphoma. This chain joins TRBV13 and TRBJ2-3; 7 positions match TRBD2. The CDR3 coding sequence is TGTGCCAGCAGTGAGCCCGGGGGGAGCACAGATACGCAGTATTTT. Residues: CASSEPGGSTDTQYF.